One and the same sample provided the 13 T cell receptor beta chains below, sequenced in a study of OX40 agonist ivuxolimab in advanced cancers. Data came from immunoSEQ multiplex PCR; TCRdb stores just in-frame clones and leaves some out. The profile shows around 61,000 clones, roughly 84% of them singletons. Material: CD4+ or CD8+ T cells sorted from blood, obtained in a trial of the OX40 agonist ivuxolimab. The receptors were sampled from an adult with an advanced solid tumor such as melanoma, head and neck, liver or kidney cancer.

CDR3: CASSKGSYEQYF. In DNA form, the CDR3 reads TGTGCCAGCAGTAAGGGGTCCTACGAGCAGTACTTC. This chain links TRBV6-5 with TRBJ2-7; TRBD1 is a possible D gene (5 bases). V was cut by 5 bases and J by 1 base, with 6 bases left in between. The CDR3 is 12 amino acids. From germline, CDR1 is MNHEY and CDR2 SVGAGI.

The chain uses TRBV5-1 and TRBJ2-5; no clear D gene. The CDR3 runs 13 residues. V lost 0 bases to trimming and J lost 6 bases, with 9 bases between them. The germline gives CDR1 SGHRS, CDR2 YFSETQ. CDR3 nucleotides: TGCGCCAGCAGCTTGGGGAGTGGACAGACCCAGTACTTC. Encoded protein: CASSLGSGQTQYF.

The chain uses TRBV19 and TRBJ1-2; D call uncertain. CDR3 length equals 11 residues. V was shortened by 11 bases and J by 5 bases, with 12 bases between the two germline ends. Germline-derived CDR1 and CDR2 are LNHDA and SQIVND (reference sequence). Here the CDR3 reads CALMDDYGYTF. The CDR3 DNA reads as TGTGCCCTCATGGACGATTATGGCTACACCTTC.

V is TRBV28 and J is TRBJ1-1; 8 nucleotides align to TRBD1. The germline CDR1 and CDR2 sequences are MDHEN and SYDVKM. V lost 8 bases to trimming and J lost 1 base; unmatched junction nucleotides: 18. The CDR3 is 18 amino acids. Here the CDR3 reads CASDPPGGAEARNTEAFF. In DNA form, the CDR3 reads TGTGCCAGCGACCCCCCAGGGGGCGCGGAGGCGCGGAACACTGAAGCTTTCTTT.

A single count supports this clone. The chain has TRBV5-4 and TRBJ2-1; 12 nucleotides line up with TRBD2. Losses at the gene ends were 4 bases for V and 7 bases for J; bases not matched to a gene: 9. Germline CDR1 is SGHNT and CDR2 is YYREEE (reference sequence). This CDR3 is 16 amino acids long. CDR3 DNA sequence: TGTGCCAGCAGCGTAAGACTAGCGGGAGTAAGTAATGAGCAGTTCTTC. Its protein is CASSVRLAGVSNEQFF.

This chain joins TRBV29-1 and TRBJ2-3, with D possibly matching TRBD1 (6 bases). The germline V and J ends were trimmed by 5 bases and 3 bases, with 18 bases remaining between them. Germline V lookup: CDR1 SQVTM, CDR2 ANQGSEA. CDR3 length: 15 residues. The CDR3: CSVHTGRGATDTQYF. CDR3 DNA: TGCAGCGTTCATACCGGCAGGGGAGCGACAGATACGCAGTATTTT.

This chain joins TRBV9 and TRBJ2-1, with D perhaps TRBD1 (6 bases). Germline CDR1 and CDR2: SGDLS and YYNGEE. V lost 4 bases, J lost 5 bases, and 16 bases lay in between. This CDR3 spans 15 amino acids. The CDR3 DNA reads TGTGCCAGCAGCTCAGCCGGGACACTAAACAATGAGCAGTTCTTC. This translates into CASSSAGTLNNEQFF.

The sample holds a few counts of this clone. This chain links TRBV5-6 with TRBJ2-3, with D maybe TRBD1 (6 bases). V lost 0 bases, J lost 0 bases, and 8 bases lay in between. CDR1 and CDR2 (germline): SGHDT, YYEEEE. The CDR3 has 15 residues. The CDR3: CASSLGGQSTDTQYF. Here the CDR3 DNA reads TGTGCCAGCAGCTTGGGGGGACAAAGCACAGATACGCAGTATTTT.

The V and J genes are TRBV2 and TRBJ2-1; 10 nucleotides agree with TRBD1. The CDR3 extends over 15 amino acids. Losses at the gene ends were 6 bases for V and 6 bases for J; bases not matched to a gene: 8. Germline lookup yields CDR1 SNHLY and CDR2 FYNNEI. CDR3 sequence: CASRARDRGTNEQFF. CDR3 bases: TGTGCCAGCAGAGCCCGGGACAGGGGCACCAATGAGCAGTTCTTC.

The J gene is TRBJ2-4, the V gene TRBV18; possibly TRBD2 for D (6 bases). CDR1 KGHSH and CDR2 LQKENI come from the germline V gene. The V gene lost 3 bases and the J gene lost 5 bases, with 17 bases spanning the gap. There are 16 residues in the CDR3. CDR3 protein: CASSPNPPREQNIQYF. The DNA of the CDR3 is TGTGCCAGCTCACCCAATCCCCCTCGGGAGCAAAACATTCAGTACTTC.

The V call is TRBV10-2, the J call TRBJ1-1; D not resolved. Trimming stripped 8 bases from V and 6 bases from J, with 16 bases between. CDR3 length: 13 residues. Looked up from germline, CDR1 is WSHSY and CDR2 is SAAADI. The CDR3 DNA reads TGCGCCAGCTATGCGCCTCTTTGGTCTGAAGCTTTCTTT. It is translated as CASYAPLWSEAFF.

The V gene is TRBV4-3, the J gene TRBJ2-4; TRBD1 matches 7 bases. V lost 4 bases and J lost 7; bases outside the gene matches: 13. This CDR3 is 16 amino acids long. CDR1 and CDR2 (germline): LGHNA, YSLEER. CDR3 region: CASSRGYVDRPNIQYF. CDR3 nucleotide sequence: TGCGCCAGCAGCCGAGGATATGTGGACAGGCCTAACATTCAGTACTTC.

CDR3 DNA sequence: TGTGCCAGCAGCTTGGGGCCAAACACTGAAGCTTTCTTT. This gives the protein CASSLGPNTEAFF. The V and J genes are TRBV5-6 and TRBJ1-1; D gene uncertain. The CDR3 consists of 13 residues. Trimming removed 0 bases at V and 2 bases at J, with 5 bases between. Looked up from germline, CDR1 is SGHDT and CDR2 is YYEEEE.